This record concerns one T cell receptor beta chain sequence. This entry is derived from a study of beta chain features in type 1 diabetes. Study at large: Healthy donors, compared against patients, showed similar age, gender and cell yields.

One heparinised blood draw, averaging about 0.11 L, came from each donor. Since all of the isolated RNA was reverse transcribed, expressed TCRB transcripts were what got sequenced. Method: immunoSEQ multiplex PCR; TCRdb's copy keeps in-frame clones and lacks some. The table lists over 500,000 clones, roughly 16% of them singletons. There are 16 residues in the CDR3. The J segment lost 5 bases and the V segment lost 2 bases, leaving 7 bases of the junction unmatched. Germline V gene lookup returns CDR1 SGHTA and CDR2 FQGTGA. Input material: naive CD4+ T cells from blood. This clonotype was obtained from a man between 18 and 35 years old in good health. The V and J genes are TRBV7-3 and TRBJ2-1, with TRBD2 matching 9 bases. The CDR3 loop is CASSLPGTSRHNEQFF. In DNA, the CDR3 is TGTGCCAGCAGCTTACCGGGGACTAGCAGACACAATGAGCAGTTCTTC.